Listed below are T cell receptor beta chains from one sample, sequenced in a study of cytomegalovirus exposure and HLA in healthy donors. The table came from immunoSEQ multiplex PCR; TCRdb's copy has only in-frame clones and leaves some out. The sample consists of roughly 110,000 clones, more than 75% of them appearing once. Sequencing was carried out using PBMCs. The origin of the receptors is a woman aged 45-59 years in good health and CMV-seropositive. Both conserved end residues are part of each CDR3. The order of the fields is clone size, J gene, CDR3 length, D gene, V gene, CDR3 DNA, CDR3 protein. A D gene is named only where the DNA matches it firmly. The size of a clone is reported for some rows only, either as once, few or many, or as a class for expanded clones.

abundance: once; j_gene: TRBJ1-4; len: 17; d_gene: .; v_gene: TRBV5-6; CDR3nt: TGTGCCAGCAGCCTCCCGACGGGTTTCTCAACTAATGAAAAACTGTTTTTT; CDR3aa: CASSLPTGFSTNEKLFF
abundance: .; j_gene: TRBJ1-1; len: 14; d_gene: .; v_gene: TRBV7-3; CDR3nt: TGTGCCAGCACCCCCGGGTGGTCGGGAGCTGAAGCTTTCTTT; CDR3aa: CASTPGWSGAEAFF
abundance: .; j_gene: TRBJ2-7; len: 12; d_gene: .; v_gene: TRBV6-1; CDR3nt: TGTGCCAGCAGTGAAGGGAGTTACGAGCAGTACTTC; CDR3aa: CASSEGSYEQYF
abundance: .; j_gene: TRBJ1-2; len: 16; d_gene: .; v_gene: TRBV19; CDR3nt: TGTGCCAGTAGTATAAGCGGAGCGGCGGTCCCCTATGGCTACACCTTC; CDR3aa: CASSISGAAVPYGYTF
abundance: .; j_gene: TRBJ2-2; len: 15; d_gene: TRBD1; v_gene: TRBV7-3; CDR3nt: TGTGCCAGCAGCCCATCGGGACAGTATACCGGGGAGCTGTTTTTT; CDR3aa: CASSPSGQYTGELFF
abundance: .; j_gene: TRBJ2-5; len: 12; d_gene: TRBD1; v_gene: TRBV29-1; CDR3nt: TGCAGCGCGAGACAGGGTGTGGAGACCCAGTACTTC; CDR3aa: CSARQGVETQYF
abundance: .; j_gene: TRBJ1-6; len: 14; d_gene: .; v_gene: TRBV27; CDR3nt: TGTGCCAGCAGGCCGGGATCCTATAATTCACCCCTCCACTTT; CDR3aa: CASRPGSYNSPLHF
abundance: .; j_gene: TRBJ1-5; len: 14; d_gene: TRBD1; v_gene: TRBV28; CDR3nt: TGTGCCAGCAGTATCGGACAGGGTATGCAGCCCCAGCATTTT; CDR3aa: CASSIGQGMQPQHF
abundance: .; j_gene: TRBJ2-3; len: 18; d_gene: TRBD2; v_gene: TRBV10-2; CDR3nt: TGCGCCAGCGAGGGTAGGCTAGCGGGGGGGCGAAGCACAGATACGCAGTATTTT; CDR3aa: CASEGRLAGGRSTDTQYF
abundance: .; j_gene: TRBJ2-1; len: 15; d_gene: .; v_gene: TRBV28; CDR3nt: TGTGCCAGCAGTTTAGGGCAGTTTGCCTACAATGAGCAGTTCTTC; CDR3aa: CASSLGQFAYNEQFF
abundance: .; j_gene: TRBJ1-2; len: 14; d_gene: .; v_gene: TRBV7-2; CDR3nt: TGTGCCAGCAGCCCCCGGACAGTTAACTATGGCTACACCTTC; CDR3aa: CASSPRTVNYGYTF
abundance: .; j_gene: TRBJ2-7; len: 15; d_gene: .; v_gene: TRBV7-2; CDR3nt: TGTGCCAGCAGCTTAGACCCCTCGTGGGGCCGCGAGCAGTACTTC; CDR3aa: CASSLDPSWGREQYF
abundance: .; j_gene: TRBJ1-3; len: 17; d_gene: .; v_gene: TRBV7-9; CDR3nt: TGTGCCAGCAGCTTGAACCCAGGGTTAGGATATGATTTCACCATATATTTT; CDR3aa: CASSLNPGLGYDFTIYF
abundance: .; j_gene: TRBJ2-1; len: 17; d_gene: TRBD2; v_gene: TRBV27; CDR3nt: TGTGCCAGCAGTTTGTCTCCTGGGGTAGCGGGGGGGAATGAGCAGTTCTTC; CDR3aa: CASSLSPGVAGGNEQFF
abundance: few; j_gene: TRBJ1-5; len: 13; d_gene: .; v_gene: TRBV14; CDR3nt: TGTGCCAGCAGCCGGGGCCCCAATCAGCCCCAGCATTTT; CDR3aa: CASSRGPNQPQHF
abundance: few; j_gene: TRBJ1-4; len: 16; d_gene: TRBD1; v_gene: TRBV7-6; CDR3nt: TGTGCCAGCAGCTCAATATCAGGGGGGTCGGGGGAAAAACTGTTTTTT; CDR3aa: CASSSISGGSGEKLFF
abundance: once; j_gene: TRBJ2-2; len: 15; d_gene: TRBD1; v_gene: TRBV5-1; CDR3nt: TGCGCCAGCAGCTTCGGACAGGGTGACACCGGGGAGCTGTTTTTT; CDR3aa: CASSFGQGDTGELFF
abundance: .; j_gene: TRBJ1-1; len: 13; d_gene: .; v_gene: TRBV28; CDR3nt: TGTGCCAGCAGCACAGGGATGAACACTGAAGCTTTCTTT; CDR3aa: CASSTGMNTEAFF
abundance: few; j_gene: TRBJ2-5; len: 15; d_gene: .; v_gene: TRBV6-6; CDR3nt: TGTGCCAGCAGTTACCAACGACAGCTTCAAGAGACCCAGTACTTC; CDR3aa: CASSYQRQLQETQYF
abundance: .; j_gene: TRBJ1-3; len: 14; d_gene: .; v_gene: TRBV29-1; CDR3nt: TGCAGCGTTGTGCAGGGTTCCCCTGGAAACACCATATATTTT; CDR3aa: CSVVQGSPGNTIYF
abundance: many; j_gene: TRBJ1-1; len: 17; d_gene: .; v_gene: TRBV2; CDR3nt: TGTGCCAGCAGCAAAGGGTACTTTGCAGGGAGGGACGCTGAAGCTTTCTTT; CDR3aa: CASSKGYFAGRDAEAFF
abundance: once; j_gene: TRBJ1-5; len: 13; d_gene: .; v_gene: TRBV30; CDR3nt: TGTGCCTGGAGTCGGGACAACAATCAGCCCCAGCATTTT; CDR3aa: CAWSRDNNQPQHF
abundance: many; j_gene: TRBJ2-2; len: 15; d_gene: .; v_gene: TRBV5-5; CDR3nt: TGTGCCAGCAGCTTGAGAGGGAGTGGCACCGGGGAGCTGTTTTTT; CDR3aa: CASSLRGSGTGELFF
abundance: once; j_gene: TRBJ1-5; len: 17; d_gene: .; v_gene: TRBV19; CDR3nt: TGTGCCAGCCGAAAGACAGGTGGGCCAGGGAGCAATCAGCCCCAGCATTTT; CDR3aa: CASRKTGGPGSNQPQHF
abundance: .; j_gene: TRBJ1-3; len: 15; d_gene: TRBD1; v_gene: TRBV13; CDR3nt: TGTGCCAGCAGCTTGGGGGACAGGGCGGTAAACACCATATATTTT; CDR3aa: CASSLGDRAVNTIYF
abundance: .; j_gene: TRBJ1-4; len: 13; d_gene: TRBD1; v_gene: TRBV4-1; CDR3nt: TGCGCCAGCAGCCAAGGACAGGGCAGGGAGGTGTTTTTT; CDR3aa: CASSQGQGREVFF
abundance: .; j_gene: TRBJ2-2; len: 15; d_gene: .; v_gene: TRBV19; CDR3nt: TGTGCCAGTAGTATCACCGGAGGAGGGCGCGGGGAGCTGTTTTTT; CDR3aa: CASSITGGGRGELFF
abundance: .; j_gene: TRBJ1-2; len: 16; d_gene: .; v_gene: TRBV9; CDR3nt: TGTGCCAGCAGCGTAGGGGGGGTCGCGAGAAACTATGGCTACACCTTC; CDR3aa: CASSVGGVARNYGYTF
abundance: few; j_gene: TRBJ2-7; len: 17; d_gene: TRBD2; v_gene: TRBV28; CDR3nt: TGTGCCAGCAGTTTCATGGTAGCCGTCGGGAGGGTCTCCGAGCAGTACTTC; CDR3aa: CASSFMVAVGRVSEQYF
abundance: .; j_gene: TRBJ1-6; len: 16; d_gene: TRBD1; v_gene: TRBV27; CDR3nt: TGTGCCAGCAGTTTAGCGACAGGGGCGTATAATTCACCCCTCCACTTT; CDR3aa: CASSLATGAYNSPLHF
abundance: .; j_gene: TRBJ1-5; len: 14; d_gene: TRBD1; v_gene: TRBV10-3; CDR3nt: TGTGCCATCAGCATGACAGGGGATAGTCAGCCCCAGCATTTC; CDR3aa: CAISMTGDSQPQHF
abundance: .; j_gene: TRBJ2-7; len: 15; d_gene: .; v_gene: TRBV9; CDR3nt: TGTGCCAGCAGCCCGCTGACTCAAACCAGAGGCGAGCAGTACTTC; CDR3aa: CASSPLTQTRGEQYF
abundance: few; j_gene: TRBJ1-5; len: 19; d_gene: TRBD1; v_gene: TRBV6-1; CDR3nt: TGTGCCAGCAGTGAAGCCAGTAAGTGGACAGGGGGTTGGGTTCAGCCCCAGCATTTT; CDR3aa: CASSEASKWTGGWVQPQHF
abundance: .; j_gene: TRBJ1-2; len: 12; d_gene: .; v_gene: TRBV11-2; CDR3nt: TGTGCCAGCAGCTTGGACACCTATGGCTACACCTTC; CDR3aa: CASSLDTYGYTF
abundance: .; j_gene: TRBJ2-3; len: 15; d_gene: TRBD2; v_gene: TRBV6-6; CDR3nt: TGTGCCAGCAGTTCGACTAGCGGGACCCCAGATACGCAGTATTTT; CDR3aa: CASSSTSGTPDTQYF
abundance: .; j_gene: TRBJ1-1; len: 14; d_gene: TRBD1; v_gene: TRBV9; CDR3nt: TGTGCCAGCAGCGTTCGGGACAGGAACACTGAAGCTTTCTTT; CDR3aa: CASSVRDRNTEAFF
abundance: once; j_gene: TRBJ1-2; len: 11; d_gene: TRBD1; v_gene: TRBV7-8; CDR3nt: TGTGCCAGCAGCCTAGGGGGCGGCTACACCTTC; CDR3aa: CASSLGGGYTF
abundance: .; j_gene: TRBJ2-3; len: 14; d_gene: TRBD2; v_gene: TRBV6-5; CDR3nt: TGTGCCAGCAGTTTGCGGCGGGGGGCGGATACGCAGTATTTT; CDR3aa: CASSLRRGADTQYF
abundance: few; j_gene: TRBJ2-7; len: 16; d_gene: .; v_gene: TRBV6-5; CDR3nt: TGTGCCAGCAGTTACCTCTCTCGCCCGGGCGGAGGCGAGCAGTACTTC; CDR3aa: CASSYLSRPGGGEQYF
abundance: few; j_gene: TRBJ1-1; len: 13; d_gene: .; v_gene: TRBV6-6; CDR3nt: TGTGCCAGCAGTTACCCTGGAAGGGGAATTGCTTTCTTT; CDR3aa: CASSYPGRGIAFF
abundance: .; j_gene: TRBJ1-4; len: 15; d_gene: .; v_gene: TRBV19; CDR3nt: TGTGCCAGTAGTATGAACCCGGGGAGGAATGAAAAACTGTTTTTT; CDR3aa: CASSMNPGRNEKLFF
abundance: .; j_gene: TRBJ1-6; len: 15; d_gene: .; v_gene: TRBV6-1; CDR3nt: TGTGCCAGCAGTGAATGGTCAGTAAATAATTCACCCCTCCACTTT; CDR3aa: CASSEWSVNNSPLHF
abundance: .; j_gene: TRBJ1-2; len: 12; d_gene: .; v_gene: TRBV5-1; CDR3nt: TGCGCCAGCAAGGGGGAGCACTATGGCTACACCTTC; CDR3aa: CASKGEHYGYTF
abundance: .; j_gene: TRBJ1-1; len: 14; d_gene: .; v_gene: TRBV6-6; CDR3nt: TGTGCCAGCAGGGATCGGGGGTTGAACACTGAAGCTTTCTTT; CDR3aa: CASRDRGLNTEAFF
abundance: .; j_gene: TRBJ2-7; len: 15; d_gene: TRBD1; v_gene: TRBV28; CDR3nt: TGTGCCAGCAGTTTAGGGACAGGGTTTCGGGACGAGCAGTACTTC; CDR3aa: CASSLGTGFRDEQYF
abundance: .; j_gene: TRBJ2-1; len: 15; d_gene: TRBD2; v_gene: TRBV5-4; CDR3nt: TGTGCCAGCAGCTTGAGACTAGCGGGGGGGCATGAGCAGTTCTTC; CDR3aa: CASSLRLAGGHEQFF